This T cell receptor (beta chain) was recovered during a study of tumor-infiltrating lymphocytes in primary liver carcinoma. Broader study findings: Researchers found tumor-adjacent and tumor-blood pairs overlapped less than tumor region pairs.

A primer in the constant region served to generate TCR beta cDNA from roughly 450 ng of total RNA. It was through three nested multiplex PCR rounds of slightly modified ARM-PCR that TCR beta libraries arose. A C-beta reverse primer was combined with TRBV1-TRBV30 forward primers in the first two PCR rounds, and each round had approximately 9 cycles. TCRdb recomputed calls from the multiplex PCR reads with MiXCR, one row per CDR3 protein. The repertoire includes roughly 120,000 distinct CDR3 sequences, 60% to 80% of them detected once, and about 8% sits in the top ten. Regarding this clonotype: Its antigen is as yet unknown.

Germline CDR1 is SGHRS and CDR2 is YFSETQ. CDR3 length equals 15 residues. The V segment lost 0 bases and the J segment 4 bases; nucleotides outside the gene matches: 3. Scientists recovered RNA and DNA together from approximately 20-30 mg of unsorted bulk tissue. This receptor was identified in a woman aged 60-70 years with primary liver carcinoma and hepatitis B virus infection. Input material: liver tumor tissue from sampling region 3. Stated subset: tumor region T3, left-lateral pole. The chain employs TRBV5-1 and TRBJ2-2; TRBD1 agrees at 7 bases. The DNA for the CDR3 is TGCGCCAGCAGCTTGGGACAGGGTTTCACCGGGGAGCTGTTTTTT. Translation gives CASSLGQGFTGELFF.